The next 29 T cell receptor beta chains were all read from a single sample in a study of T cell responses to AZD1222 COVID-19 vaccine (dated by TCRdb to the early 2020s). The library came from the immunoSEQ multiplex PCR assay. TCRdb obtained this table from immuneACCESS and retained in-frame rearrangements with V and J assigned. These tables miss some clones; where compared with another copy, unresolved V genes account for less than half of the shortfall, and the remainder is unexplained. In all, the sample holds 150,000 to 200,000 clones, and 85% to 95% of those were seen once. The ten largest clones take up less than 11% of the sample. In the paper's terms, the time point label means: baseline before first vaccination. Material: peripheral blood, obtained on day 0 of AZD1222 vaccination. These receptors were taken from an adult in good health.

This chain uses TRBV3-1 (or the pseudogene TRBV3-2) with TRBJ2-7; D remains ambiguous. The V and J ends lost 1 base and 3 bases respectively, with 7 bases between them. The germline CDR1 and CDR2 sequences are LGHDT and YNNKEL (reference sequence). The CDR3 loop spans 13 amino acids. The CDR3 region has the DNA TGTGCCAGCAGCCAAGGACTCGGCTACGAGCAGTACTTC. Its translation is CASSQGLGYEQYF.

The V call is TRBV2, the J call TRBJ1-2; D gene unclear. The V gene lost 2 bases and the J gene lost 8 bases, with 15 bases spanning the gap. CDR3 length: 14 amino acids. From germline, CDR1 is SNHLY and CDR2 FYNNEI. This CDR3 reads CASSEYRRRLGYTF. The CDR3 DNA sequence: TGTGCCAGCAGTGAATATCGTCGCAGGCTGGGCTACACCTTC.

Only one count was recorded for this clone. The CDR3 reads CASSFPDRGHVGPQHF. The CDR3, as DNA: TGTGCCAGCAGCTTCCCGGACAGGGGGCACGTCGGGCCCCAGCATTTT. The rearrangement uses TRBV28 and TRBJ1-5; 11 bases agree with TRBD1. Germline CDR1 reads MDHEN; CDR2 reads SYDVKM. V was clipped by 6 bases and J by 9 bases; unmatched bases: 13. This CDR3 spans 16 amino acids.

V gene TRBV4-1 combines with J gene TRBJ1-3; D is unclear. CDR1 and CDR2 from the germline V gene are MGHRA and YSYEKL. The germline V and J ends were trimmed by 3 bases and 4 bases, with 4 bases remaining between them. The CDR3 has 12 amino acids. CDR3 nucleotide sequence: TGCGCCAGCAGCCAGGAGGGAAACACCATATATTTT. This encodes CASSQEGNTIYF.

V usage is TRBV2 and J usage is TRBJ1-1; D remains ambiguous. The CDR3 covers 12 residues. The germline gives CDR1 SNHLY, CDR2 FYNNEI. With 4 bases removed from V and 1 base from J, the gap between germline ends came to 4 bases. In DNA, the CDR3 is TGTGCCAGCAGTGTGGAGAACACTGAAGCTTTCTTT. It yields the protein CASSVENTEAFF.

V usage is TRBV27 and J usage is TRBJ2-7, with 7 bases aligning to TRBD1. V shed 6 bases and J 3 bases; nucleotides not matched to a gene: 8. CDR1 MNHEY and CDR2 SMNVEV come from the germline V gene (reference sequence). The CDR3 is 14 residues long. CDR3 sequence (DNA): TGTGCCAGCAGGCCGGGACAGAATTACTACGAGCAGTACTTC. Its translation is CASRPGQNYYEQYF.

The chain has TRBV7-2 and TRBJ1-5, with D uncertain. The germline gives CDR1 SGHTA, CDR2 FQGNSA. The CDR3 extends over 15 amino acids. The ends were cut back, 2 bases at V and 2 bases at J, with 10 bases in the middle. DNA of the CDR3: TGTGCCAGCAGCTTAACGAGGGTTGGCAATCAGCCCCAGCATTTT. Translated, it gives CASSLTRVGNQPQHF.

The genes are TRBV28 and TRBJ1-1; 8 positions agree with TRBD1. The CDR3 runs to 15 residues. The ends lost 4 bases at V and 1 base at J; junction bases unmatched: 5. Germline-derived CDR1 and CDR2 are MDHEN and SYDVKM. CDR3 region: CASSSGTGPNTEAFF. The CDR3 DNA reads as TGTGCCAGCAGTTCCGGGACAGGCCCGAACACTGAAGCTTTCTTT. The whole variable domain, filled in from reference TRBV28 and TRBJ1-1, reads DVKVTQSSRYLVKRTGEKVFLECVQDMDHENMFWYRQDPGLGLRLIYFSYDVKMKEKGDIPEGYSVSREKKERFSLILESASTNQTSMYLCASSSGTGPNTEAFFGQGTRLTVV.

DNA of the CDR3: TGTGCCACCAGTGACCCCGGGACTAGCGGGTATAGCGGGGAGCTGTTTTTT. Translation gives CATSDPGTSGYSGELFF. The V gene is TRBV24-1, the J gene TRBJ2-2, with TRBD2 matching over 12 bases. This CDR3 region has 17 residues. Germline V lookup: CDR1 KGHDR, CDR2 SFDVKD. V lost 4 bases, J lost 7 bases, and 9 bases stayed unmatched.

The DNA for the CDR3 is TGTGCCAGCATCGCATCAGGGTTGGCGGGCTATGGCTACACCTTC. Translation: CASIASGLAGYGYTF. The V call is TRBV7-2, the J call TRBJ1-2; D might be TRBD1 (5 bases). This CDR3 spans 15 amino acids. Germline CDR1 and CDR2: SGHTA and FQGNSA. V lost 7 bases, J lost 4 bases, and 19 bases lay in between.

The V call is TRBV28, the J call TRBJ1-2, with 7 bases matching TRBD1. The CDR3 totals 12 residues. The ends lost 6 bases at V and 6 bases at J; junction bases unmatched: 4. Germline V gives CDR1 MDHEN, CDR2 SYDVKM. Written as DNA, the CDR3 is TGTGCCAGCAGCCAGGGGGAACATGGCTACACCTTC. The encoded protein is CASSQGEHGYTF.

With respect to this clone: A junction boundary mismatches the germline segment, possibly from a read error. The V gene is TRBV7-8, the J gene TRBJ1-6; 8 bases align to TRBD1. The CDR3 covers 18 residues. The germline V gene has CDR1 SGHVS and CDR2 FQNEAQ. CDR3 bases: TGTGCCAGCAACTTAGGCTCTACCAGGGGGCCTGCCAATTCACCCCTCCACTTT. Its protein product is CASNLGSTRGPANSPLHF.

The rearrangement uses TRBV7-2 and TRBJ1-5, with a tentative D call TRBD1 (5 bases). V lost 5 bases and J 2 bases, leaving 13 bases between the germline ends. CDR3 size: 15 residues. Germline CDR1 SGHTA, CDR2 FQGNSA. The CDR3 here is CASSGDAAGNQPQHF. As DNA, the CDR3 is TGTGCCAGCAGCGGGGACGCTGCGGGCAATCAGCCCCAGCATTTT.

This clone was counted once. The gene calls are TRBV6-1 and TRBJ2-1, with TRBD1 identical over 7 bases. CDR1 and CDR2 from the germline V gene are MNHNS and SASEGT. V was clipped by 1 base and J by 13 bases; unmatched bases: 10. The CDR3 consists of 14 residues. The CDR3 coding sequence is TGTGCCAGCAGTGAAGTCAGACAGGGATCCATACAGTTCTTC. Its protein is CASSEVRQGSIQFF.

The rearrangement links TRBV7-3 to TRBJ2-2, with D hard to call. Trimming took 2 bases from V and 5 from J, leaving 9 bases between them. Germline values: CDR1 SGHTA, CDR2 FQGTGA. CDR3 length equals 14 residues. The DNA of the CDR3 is TGTGCCAGCAGCTTAGGGCAGGCGACCGGGGAGCTGTTTTTT. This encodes CASSLGQATGELFF.

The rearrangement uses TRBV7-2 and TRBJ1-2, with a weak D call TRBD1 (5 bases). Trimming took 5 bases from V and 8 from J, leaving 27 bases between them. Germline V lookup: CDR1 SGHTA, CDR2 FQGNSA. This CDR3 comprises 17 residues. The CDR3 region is CASSLTPPWDPRGGYTF. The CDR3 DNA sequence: TGTGCCAGCAGCCTCACACCCCCCTGGGACCCTCGGGGGGGCTACACCTTC.

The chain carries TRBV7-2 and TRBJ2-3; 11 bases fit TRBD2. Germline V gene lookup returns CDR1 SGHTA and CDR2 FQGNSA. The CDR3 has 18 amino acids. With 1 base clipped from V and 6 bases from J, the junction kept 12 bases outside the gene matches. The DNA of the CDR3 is TGTGCCAGCAGCTTAGAACTAGCGGGAGTCCCGGGCTGGGATACGCAGTATTTT. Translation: CASSLELAGVPGWDTQYF.

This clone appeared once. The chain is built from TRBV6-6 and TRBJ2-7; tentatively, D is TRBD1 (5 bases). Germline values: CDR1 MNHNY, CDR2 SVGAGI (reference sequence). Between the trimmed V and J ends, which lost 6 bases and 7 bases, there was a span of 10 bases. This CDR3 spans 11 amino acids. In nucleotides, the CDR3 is TGTGCCAGCAGCCAGGGAAGAGAGCAGTACGTC. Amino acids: CASSQGREQYV.

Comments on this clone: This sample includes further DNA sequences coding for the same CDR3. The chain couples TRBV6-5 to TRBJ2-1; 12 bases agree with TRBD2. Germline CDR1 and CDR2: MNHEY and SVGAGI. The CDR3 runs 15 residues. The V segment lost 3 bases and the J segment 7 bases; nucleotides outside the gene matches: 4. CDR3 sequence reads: CASSYASGRANEQFF. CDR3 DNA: TGTGCCAGCAGTTATGCTAGCGGGAGGGCGAATGAGCAGTTCTTC.

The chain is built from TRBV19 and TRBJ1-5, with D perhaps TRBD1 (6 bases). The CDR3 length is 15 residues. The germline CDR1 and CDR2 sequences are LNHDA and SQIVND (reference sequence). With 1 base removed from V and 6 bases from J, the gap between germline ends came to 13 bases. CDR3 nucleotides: TGTGCCAGTAGTATAGGGGCAGGGGCGGGTCAGCCCCAGCATTTT. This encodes CASSIGAGAGQPQHF.

DNA of the CDR3: TGTGCCACCATCGGGGGTTCCTACAATGAGCAGTTCTTC. Its protein is CATIGGSYNEQFF. V usage is TRBV24-1 and J usage is TRBJ2-1; tentative D call: TRBD2 (6 bases). This CDR3 comprises 13 residues. CDR1 and CDR2 from the germline V gene are KGHDR and SFDVKD. V lost 8 bases and J lost 1, with 8 bases in between.

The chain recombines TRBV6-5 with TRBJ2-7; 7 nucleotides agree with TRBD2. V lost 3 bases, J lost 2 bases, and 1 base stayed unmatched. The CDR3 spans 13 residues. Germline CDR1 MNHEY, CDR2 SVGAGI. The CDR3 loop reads CASSYAGAYEQYF. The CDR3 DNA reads TGTGCCAGCAGTTATGCGGGAGCCTACGAGCAGTACTTC.

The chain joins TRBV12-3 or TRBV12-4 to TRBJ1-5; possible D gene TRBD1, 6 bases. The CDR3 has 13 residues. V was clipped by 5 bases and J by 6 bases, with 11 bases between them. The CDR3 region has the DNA TGTGCCAGCAGTCGTACAGGGTTTCAGCCCCAGCATTTT. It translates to CASSRTGFQPQHF.

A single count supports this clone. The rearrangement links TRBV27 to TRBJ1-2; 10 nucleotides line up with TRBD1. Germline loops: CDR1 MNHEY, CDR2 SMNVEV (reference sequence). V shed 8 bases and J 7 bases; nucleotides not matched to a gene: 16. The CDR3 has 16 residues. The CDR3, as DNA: TGTGCCAGCGGCTACCTGGGGGACAGGGGTCTCGGTGGCTACACCTTC. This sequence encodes CASGYLGDRGLGGYTF.

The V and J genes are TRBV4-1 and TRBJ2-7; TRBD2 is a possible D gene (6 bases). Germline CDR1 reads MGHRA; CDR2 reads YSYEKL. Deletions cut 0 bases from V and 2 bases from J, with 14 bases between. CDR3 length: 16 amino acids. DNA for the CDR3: TGCGCCAGCAGCCAAGAAGGTCCGCGGGGCGCCTACGAGCAGTACTTC. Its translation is CASSQEGPRGAYEQYF.

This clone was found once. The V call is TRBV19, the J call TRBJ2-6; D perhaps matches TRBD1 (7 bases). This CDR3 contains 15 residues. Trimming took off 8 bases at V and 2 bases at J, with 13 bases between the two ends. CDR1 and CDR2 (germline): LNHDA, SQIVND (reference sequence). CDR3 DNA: TGTGCCAGTTCCGGCGGGACAGCTGGGGCCAACGTCCTGACTTTC. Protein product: CASSGGTAGANVLTF.

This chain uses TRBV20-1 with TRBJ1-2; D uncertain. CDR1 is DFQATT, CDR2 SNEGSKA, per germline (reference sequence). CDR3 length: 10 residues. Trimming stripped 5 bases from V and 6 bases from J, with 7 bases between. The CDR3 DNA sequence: TGCAGTGCTGAGCCCAATGGCTACACCTTC. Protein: CSAEPNGYTF.

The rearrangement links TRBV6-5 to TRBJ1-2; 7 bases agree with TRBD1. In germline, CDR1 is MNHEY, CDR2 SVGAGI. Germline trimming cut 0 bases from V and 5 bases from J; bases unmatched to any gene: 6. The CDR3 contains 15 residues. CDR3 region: CASSYSPRGTYGYTF. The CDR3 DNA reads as TGTGCCAGCAGTTACTCTCCCAGGGGGACGTATGGCTACACCTTC.

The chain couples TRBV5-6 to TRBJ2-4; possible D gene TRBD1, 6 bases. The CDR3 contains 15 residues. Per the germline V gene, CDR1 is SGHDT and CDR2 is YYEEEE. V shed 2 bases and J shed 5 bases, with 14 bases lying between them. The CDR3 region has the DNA TGTGCCAGCAGCTTACCGGGACACCGGGAAAACATTCAGTACTTC. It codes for CASSLPGHRENIQYF.